Below, one T cell receptor (beta chain) is given with its context. Its specificity is unknown. J gave up 8 bases and V 3 bases, and 8 bases lay outside the gene matches. The CDR3 contains 15 residues. CDR1 is SQVTM and CDR2 is ANQGSEA in the germline V gene. Produced via immunoSEQ multiplex PCR; TCRdb's table is partial and in-frame only. The sample has about 37,000 clones; 82% are singletons. The data derive from a study of PD-L1 blockade in urothelial cancer. Study details: Male patients with bladder-origin urothelial cancer numbered about 90% of the roughly 29. T cell content in blood samples showed a median of about 150,000. Findings and limits, study-wide: The study found that durable-benefit patients expanded tumor-associated blood clones more at 3 weeks.

The chain recombines TRBV29-1 with TRBJ1-4, with 11 nucleotides matching TRBD1. Sequences were derived from PBMCs, sampled around atezolizumab (anti-PD-L1) treatment. The sequence came from a man between 60 and 70 years old with urothelial cancer. The chain's CDR3 is CSVDIGQGAGEKLFF. The CDR3, as DNA: TGCAGCGTTGATATAGGACAGGGGGCAGGCGAAAAACTGTTTTTT.